This T cell receptor beta chain emerged from a study of long-term antiretroviral therapy in people with HIV (dated by TCRdb to the early 2020s). Notes on the research overall: Collection of the earliest samples took place about a decade ahead of the 2015 WHO recommendation for immediate ART, at a time when ART was typically delayed until CD4 counts fell. This retrospective serial study examined whether starting ART and sustained HIV suppression were associated with changes in the composition and diversity of the TRB repertoire in peripheral blood. Of the roughly 27 participants with HIV, more than 10 were female. No cross-contamination during QIAcube processing was seen in test extractions of a monoclonal T-cell line run alongside 30 or so polyclonal samples. A total of 192 cryopreserved PBMC samples were contributed to the cohort by 30 adults with confirmed HIV infection, with samples collected serially over a mean of around 6 years (range 1-12). The paper as a whole reports these results and caveats: Because pre-ART samples had limited cell numbers, unsorted PBMC were profiled rather than sorted CD4+ and CD8+ T cells. Expanded TRB clones identified before ART initiation dominated the repertoire across all time points, though the dominance fluctuated and decreased in many PLHIV after ART. Owing to limited PBMC availability, only the TCR beta chain was sequenced, without alpha chain pairing. Starting ART was linked to a significant rise in TRB diversity, yet even with long-term ART the diversity remained significantly lower than in transplant donor controls. No data were available on ART adherence, viral resistance or therapy changes, limiting inferences about post-ART repertoire changes. HIV repertoires had narrower CDR3 length ranges than controls, and the network structure suggested an antigen-experienced repertoire that shifted only slightly toward naive after ART. The samples span the years 2004 to 2017, and the ART regimens used at that time may not be as effective as current regimens.

Participants were included only if at least one PBMC sample before ART initiation and at least two post-ART samples were available. Every participant with HIV received treatment in the United States of America. Before DNA extraction, cryopreserved samples of about 1-10 million PBMC were thawed and washed. At the time of the earliest PBMC sample for each participant with HIV, ages ranged from roughly 23 to 55 years. Per participant, PBMC samples came from 1-4 timepoints prior to ART initiation and 2-8 timepoints following ART initiation, for a median of 7 samples. Serial HIV viral load, CD4+ T-cell count, ART history and demographic data were obtained for every participant. Genomic DNA was extracted from unsorted PBMC with a Qiagen kit on a QIAcube, with processing performed in batches of 12 samples. This clone was observed a few times. It has no known antigen specificity. There are no base qualities to consult, and no much larger clone falls within one base.

V loses 7 bases of germline sequence and J loses 5 bases, and the interval between the two ends is 12 bases. The CDR3 sequence holds 14 residues, the cysteine and phenylalanine included. The read is trimmed to its CDR3 DNA, 42 bases read in frame from base 1. Reading the germline V gene gives CDR1 ENHRY and CDR2 SYGVKD. The immunoSEQ hsTCRB v3.0 assay was used at survey level resolution to sequence the TRB variable region. TRB sequencing targeted a depth of roughly 40,000-55,000 T-cell genomes per sample. An Illumina MiSeq with a v3 150-cycle kit was used to sequence the pooled TRB libraries. The source study handled its data this way. Repertoire analysis was run in R within a reproducible Nextflow workflow that covered QC, data transformation and analysis. LymphoSeq2, an R package for exploring AIRR-Seq data, was used to implement the custom analyses. Several samples that produced fewer than 5000 total TRB sequences were removed, so 188 HIV repertoires were analyzed. Among the roughly 180 retained HIV repertoires, about 57 were collected before ART initiation and 129 after ART initiation. Each repertoire was downsampled to 5000 TRB nucleotide sequences, and summary statistics were averaged across 100 downsampling iterations. Only TRB sequences with CDR3 regions of at least seven amino acids were retained for analysis. Two measures captured diversity: a Shannon entropy-derived clonality score and the Gini coefficient. Repertoire networks linked the top 5000 CDR3 amino acid sequences whenever two sequences differed by an edit distance of one. GLIPH2 predicted antigen specificity groups and MHC restriction for TRB CDR3 amino acid sequences. To flag known CMV, EBV, HIV or tissue antigen associations, CDR3 amino acid sequences were matched against VDJdb and McPAS-TCR. Pre-ART, post-ART and control groups were compared with Wilcoxon signed-rank tests and Holm-Bonferroni correction. The immuneACCESS repertoire file appears here via TCRdb, limited to in-frame rearrangements. These files lack a portion of the clones; in checked studies, under half of the deficit traces to unresolved V genes, and the cause of the others is not known. D and trimming were read from the DNA, whereas the V and J calls and clone size are those reported in that table. Counted in this sample were 25,000 to 30,000 clones; roughly 86% of them appeared once. The ten largest clones take up around 4.9% of the sample.

This TCR was recovered from a woman aged 25 to 39 with HIV. The chain links TRBV10-3 with TRBJ1-6; TRBD1 might be the D gene, on 5 matching bases. Here the sequenced sample was unsorted PBMCs, taken 0.8 years after starting antiretroviral therapy. The CDR3 protein sequence reads: CAIKEGRDNSPLHF. The sequence in DNA is TGTGCCATCAAGGAGGGGAGGGATAATTCACCCCTCCACTTT.